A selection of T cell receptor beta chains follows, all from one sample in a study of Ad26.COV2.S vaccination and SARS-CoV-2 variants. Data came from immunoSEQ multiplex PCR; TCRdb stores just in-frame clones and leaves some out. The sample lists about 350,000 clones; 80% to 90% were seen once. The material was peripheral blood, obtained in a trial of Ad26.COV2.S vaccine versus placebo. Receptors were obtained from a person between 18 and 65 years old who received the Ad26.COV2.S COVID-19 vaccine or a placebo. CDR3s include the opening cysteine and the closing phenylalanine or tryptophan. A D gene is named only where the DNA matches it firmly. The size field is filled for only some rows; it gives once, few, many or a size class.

cdr3_nt: TGTGCCAGTAGTCAAAGGACAGGGGGACCGAACACCGGGGAGCTGTTTTTT; cdr3_aa: CASSQRTGGPNTGELFF; j_call: TRBJ2-2; v_call: TRBV19; clone_size: .; d_call: TRBD1
cdr3_nt: TGCGCCAGCAGCCAAGAGACAGAGACGTTCATGAACACTGAAGCTTTCTTT; cdr3_aa: CASSQETETFMNTEAFF; j_call: TRBJ1-1; v_call: TRBV4-1; clone_size: .; d_call: .
cdr3_nt: TGTGCCAGCAGCTTAGCGGCCGGAGGTGAAGCTTTCTTT; cdr3_aa: CASSLAAGGEAFF; j_call: TRBJ1-1; v_call: TRBV7-9; clone_size: .; d_call: .
cdr3_nt: TGTGCCAGCAGCGCTTCCATGAACACTGAAGCTTTCTTT; cdr3_aa: CASSASMNTEAFF; j_call: TRBJ1-1; v_call: TRBV9; clone_size: .; d_call: .
cdr3_nt: TGCGCCAGCAGCACAGGAGCGGGGGGGCCGGTGGATACGCAGTATTTT; cdr3_aa: CASSTGAGGPVDTQYF; j_call: TRBJ2-3; v_call: TRBV5-1; clone_size: .; d_call: TRBD2
cdr3_nt: TGTGCCAGTAGTATAGAAGACAGGGGGTACAATGAGCAGTTCTTC; cdr3_aa: CASSIEDRGYNEQFF; j_call: TRBJ2-1; v_call: TRBV19; clone_size: .; d_call: TRBD1
cdr3_nt: TGTGCCAGCAGTTTAAGGACTCCCCAGCCCCAGCATTTT; cdr3_aa: CASSLRTPQPQHF; j_call: TRBJ1-5; v_call: TRBV28; clone_size: .; d_call: .
cdr3_nt: TGTGCCAGCAGCGCCAGGGAAAAGGGAGGCTACACCTTC; cdr3_aa: CASSAREKGGYTF; j_call: TRBJ1-2; v_call: TRBV6-6; clone_size: .; d_call: .
cdr3_nt: TGCAGTGCTAGTGGCCCGACAGGGGAGAACACTGAAGCTTTCTTT; cdr3_aa: CSASGPTGENTEAFF; j_call: TRBJ1-1; v_call: TRBV20-1; clone_size: .; d_call: TRBD1
cdr3_nt: TGTGCCAGCAGCTTTCCGGACAGAGTGAACACTGAAGCTTTCTTT; cdr3_aa: CASSFPDRVNTEAFF; j_call: TRBJ1-1; v_call: TRBV7-9; clone_size: once; d_call: .
cdr3_nt: TGTGCCAGCAGGCCTCTAGGGGGGCGGTTCACTGAAGCTTTCTTT; cdr3_aa: CASRPLGGRFTEAFF; j_call: TRBJ1-1; v_call: TRBV28; clone_size: .; d_call: .
cdr3_nt: TGCAGCGTTGTTGGCCTACTCCGCGCTGAAGCTTTCTTT; cdr3_aa: CSVVGLLRAEAFF; j_call: TRBJ1-1; v_call: TRBV29-1; clone_size: .; d_call: .
cdr3_nt: TGTGCCAGCAGCTTGTCACAGGGCACTGAAGCTTTCTTT; cdr3_aa: CASSLSQGTEAFF; j_call: TRBJ1-1; v_call: TRBV7-2; clone_size: .; d_call: .
cdr3_nt: TGTGCCAGCAGCTTTTCGGGGGAAGAGACCCAGTACTTC; cdr3_aa: CASSFSGEETQYF; j_call: TRBJ2-5; v_call: TRBV11-3; clone_size: .; d_call: .
cdr3_nt: TGTGCCAGCAGCCAACTAGCGGGAATAACAGATACGCAGTATTTT; cdr3_aa: CASSQLAGITDTQYF; j_call: TRBJ2-3; v_call: TRBV3-1/TRBV3-2; clone_size: .; d_call: TRBD2
cdr3_nt: TGTGCCATCAGTGAGTCCCTAGCGGGAGCCACAGATACGCAGTATTTT; cdr3_aa: CAISESLAGATDTQYF; j_call: TRBJ2-3; v_call: TRBV10-3; clone_size: .; d_call: TRBD2
cdr3_nt: TGCGCCAGCAGCCCGGAAGGGGGAACCTACAATGAGCAGTTCTTC; cdr3_aa: CASSPEGGTYNEQFF; j_call: TRBJ2-1; v_call: TRBV5-1; clone_size: .; d_call: .
cdr3_nt: TGCAGCGTTGAACAACGATTCGGGGGCAGAGACTTAGCCTATGGCTACACCTTC; cdr3_aa: CSVEQRFGGRDLAYGYTF; j_call: TRBJ1-2; v_call: TRBV29-1; clone_size: .; d_call: .
cdr3_nt: TGTGCCAGCAGCTTAGTGGAGAATACGCAGTATTTT; cdr3_aa: CASSLVENTQYF; j_call: TRBJ2-3; v_call: TRBV7-8; clone_size: .; d_call: .
cdr3_nt: TGTGCCAGTAGTATAACCCAATCGGGCATGGCCGAGCAGTTCTTC; cdr3_aa: CASSITQSGMAEQFF; j_call: TRBJ2-1; v_call: TRBV19; clone_size: .; d_call: .
cdr3_nt: TGTGCCAGCAGCCAAATTGCGAGGGGGACAGCCTACGAGCAGTACTTC; cdr3_aa: CASSQIARGTAYEQYF; j_call: TRBJ2-7; v_call: TRBV4-2; clone_size: .; d_call: TRBD1
cdr3_nt: TGTGCCAGTAGTTTGGGTGCAACTAATGAAAAACTGTTTTTT; cdr3_aa: CASSLGATNEKLFF; j_call: TRBJ1-4; v_call: TRBV19; clone_size: once; d_call: .
cdr3_nt: TGTGCCAGCAGCTATAGCGGGAGGGCGGAAGATACGCAGTATTTT; cdr3_aa: CASSYSGRAEDTQYF; j_call: TRBJ2-3; v_call: TRBV6-5; clone_size: .; d_call: TRBD2
cdr3_nt: TGTGCCAGCAGTGACATCGGGACAGGGGCAACCTACGAGCAGTACTTC; cdr3_aa: CASSDIGTGATYEQYF; j_call: TRBJ2-7; v_call: TRBV25-1; clone_size: .; d_call: TRBD1
cdr3_nt: TGTGCCAGCAGTTACCACCGGACAGAGAACACCGGGGAGCTGTTTTTT; cdr3_aa: CASSYHRTENTGELFF; j_call: TRBJ2-2; v_call: TRBV6-5; clone_size: .; d_call: .
cdr3_nt: TGTGCCATCAGCGCAGGGGGCTCTAATGAAAAACTGTTTTTT; cdr3_aa: CAISAGGSNEKLFF; j_call: TRBJ1-4; v_call: TRBV10-3; clone_size: .; d_call: TRBD1
cdr3_nt: TGTGCCAGCAGCCCTGAACCCGGGACAGGGGACACTGAAGCTTTCTTT; cdr3_aa: CASSPEPGTGDTEAFF; j_call: TRBJ1-1; v_call: TRBV9; clone_size: .; d_call: TRBD1
cdr3_nt: TGTGCCAGCAGTTTGTACCGGGACAGGAGATTCTACGAGCAGTACTTC; cdr3_aa: CASSLYRDRRFYEQYF; j_call: TRBJ2-7; v_call: TRBV28; clone_size: .; d_call: TRBD1
cdr3_nt: TGTGCCAGCAGCTCCTTCGGGACAGGGCACCCCTACAATGAGCAGTTCTTC; cdr3_aa: CASSSFGTGHPYNEQFF; j_call: TRBJ2-1; v_call: TRBV7-9; clone_size: .; d_call: TRBD1
cdr3_nt: TGTGCCAGCAGCTCCGATAGCGGGGGGGCGGTATACAATGAGCAGTTCTTC; cdr3_aa: CASSSDSGGAVYNEQFF; j_call: TRBJ2-1; v_call: TRBV7-9; clone_size: .; d_call: TRBD2
cdr3_nt: TGTGCCAGCAGGGAGGGAATCAATCAGCCCCAGCATTTT; cdr3_aa: CASREGINQPQHF; j_call: TRBJ1-5; v_call: TRBV6-5; clone_size: .; d_call: .
cdr3_nt: TGTGCCAGCAGCAGATGGACAAGGTTAGCCAAAAACATTCAGTACTTC; cdr3_aa: CASSRWTRLAKNIQYF; j_call: TRBJ2-4; v_call: TRBV5-6; clone_size: .; d_call: .
cdr3_nt: TGTGCCAGCAGCTTAGGGCTGGGGGCAGATACGCAGTATTTT; cdr3_aa: CASSLGLGADTQYF; j_call: TRBJ2-3; v_call: TRBV7-9; clone_size: .; d_call: .
cdr3_nt: TGCAGCGCCGAGACTGGAAACACCATATATTTT; cdr3_aa: CSAETGNTIYF; j_call: TRBJ1-3; v_call: TRBV29-1; clone_size: .; d_call: .
cdr3_nt: TGTGCCAGCACCGAAGGGAGGGGATGGGAGCAGTACTTC; cdr3_aa: CASTEGRGWEQYF; j_call: TRBJ2-7; v_call: TRBV28; clone_size: .; d_call: TRBD2
cdr3_nt: TGTGCCAGTTTTTATAGCAATCAGCCCCAGCATTTT; cdr3_aa: CASFYSNQPQHF; j_call: TRBJ1-5; v_call: TRBV21-1; clone_size: once; d_call: .
cdr3_nt: TGCGCCAGCAGCTTGGTGCCGATAATAAACAATGAGCAGTTCTTC; cdr3_aa: CASSLVPIINNEQFF; j_call: TRBJ2-1; v_call: TRBV5-1; clone_size: .; d_call: .
cdr3_nt: TGTGCCAGCAGCAAGGCAGTGGGGTACCACGAGCAGTACTTC; cdr3_aa: CASSKAVGYHEQYF; j_call: TRBJ2-7; v_call: TRBV14; clone_size: .; d_call: .
cdr3_nt: TGTGCCAGCAGCTTCGACAGGGGTAGGGATACGCAGTATTTT; cdr3_aa: CASSFDRGRDTQYF; j_call: TRBJ2-3; v_call: TRBV7-6; clone_size: .; d_call: TRBD1
cdr3_nt: TGTGCCAGCAGTGAGATAACAAACACCATATATTTT; cdr3_aa: CASSEITNTIYF; j_call: TRBJ1-3; v_call: TRBV6-1; clone_size: .; d_call: .
cdr3_nt: TGTGCCAGCAGCTTAAGCGGACAGATGAGCTATGGCTACACCTTC; cdr3_aa: CASSLSGQMSYGYTF; j_call: TRBJ1-2; v_call: TRBV7-2; clone_size: .; d_call: .
cdr3_nt: TGTGCCAGCAGTGAAGAGGAGGGGACGTCCTACGAGCAGTACTTC; cdr3_aa: CASSEEEGTSYEQYF; j_call: TRBJ2-7; v_call: TRBV6-1; clone_size: many; d_call: .
cdr3_nt: TGTGCCAGCGGCTCAAGAGGTGGCTACACCTTC; cdr3_aa: CASGSRGGYTF; j_call: TRBJ1-2; v_call: TRBV3-1/TRBV3-2; clone_size: .; d_call: .
cdr3_nt: TGTGCCAGCAGCTCGGGACTAGATTCCTACGAGCAGTACTTC; cdr3_aa: CASSSGLDSYEQYF; j_call: TRBJ2-7; v_call: TRBV13; clone_size: .; d_call: TRBD2
cdr3_nt: TGTGCCAGCAGTCGTTTGGGGACAGGGCGCACCGGGGAGCTGTTTTTT; cdr3_aa: CASSRLGTGRTGELFF; j_call: TRBJ2-2; v_call: TRBV2; clone_size: .; d_call: TRBD1
cdr3_nt: TGTGCCTGGAGTGCTGGAGCTAACTATGGCTACACCTTC; cdr3_aa: CAWSAGANYGYTF; j_call: TRBJ1-2; v_call: TRBV30; clone_size: .; d_call: .
cdr3_nt: TGTGCCAGCAGGAGCTGGACTACCAATCAGCCCCAGCATTTT; cdr3_aa: CASRSWTTNQPQHF; j_call: TRBJ1-5; v_call: TRBV6-5; clone_size: few; d_call: .
cdr3_nt: TGCAGCTCCGCCAGGGGCTACACCTTC; cdr3_aa: CSSARGYTF; j_call: TRBJ1-2; v_call: TRBV20-1; clone_size: .; d_call: .
cdr3_nt: TGTGCCAGCAGCTTGGGACCCCCCCAGGCCGATTCACCCCTCCACTTT; cdr3_aa: CASSLGPPQADSPLHF; j_call: TRBJ1-6; v_call: TRBV5-6; clone_size: .; d_call: .
cdr3_nt: TGTGCCAGCAGCTTGACTAGCGGGAGTGGGTCAGATACGCAGTATTTT; cdr3_aa: CASSLTSGSGSDTQYF; j_call: TRBJ2-3; v_call: TRBV5-4; clone_size: .; d_call: TRBD2
cdr3_nt: TGTGCCAGCTCTGAAGGGCGCACTGAAGCTTTCTTT; cdr3_aa: CASSEGRTEAFF; j_call: TRBJ1-1; v_call: TRBV18; clone_size: .; d_call: .
cdr3_nt: TGTGCCAGCAGCTATAGGGGGCGTCGGGAGACCCAGTACTTC; cdr3_aa: CASSYRGRRETQYF; j_call: TRBJ2-5; v_call: TRBV7-2; clone_size: .; d_call: TRBD1
cdr3_nt: TGTGCCAGCTCACCCCACCCCTTGGCAACTAATGAAAAACTGTTTTTT; cdr3_aa: CASSPHPLATNEKLFF; j_call: TRBJ1-4; v_call: TRBV18; clone_size: .; d_call: .
cdr3_nt: TGTGCCACCAGTAACAGGGGAAACACCGGGGAGCTGTTTTTT; cdr3_aa: CATSNRGNTGELFF; j_call: TRBJ2-2; v_call: TRBV24-1; clone_size: .; d_call: TRBD1
cdr3_nt: TGTGCCAGCAGTTTAGGGTCAGGGATTACCGGGGAGCTGTTTTTT; cdr3_aa: CASSLGSGITGELFF; j_call: TRBJ2-2; v_call: TRBV28; clone_size: .; d_call: .
cdr3_nt: TGTGCCAGCAGCCGGGGAGGGAGAACAACTGAAGCTTTCTTT; cdr3_aa: CASSRGGRTTEAFF; j_call: TRBJ1-1; v_call: TRBV28; clone_size: .; d_call: .
cdr3_nt: TGTGCCAGCAGCGTGGGACAGGGGATACCTGGCTACACCTTC; cdr3_aa: CASSVGQGIPGYTF; j_call: TRBJ1-2; v_call: TRBV28; clone_size: .; d_call: TRBD1
cdr3_nt: TGTGCCAGCTCGGCGGGGATGGGAACAGATTTT; cdr3_aa: CASSAGMGTDF; j_call: TRBJ2-3; v_call: TRBV18; clone_size: once; d_call: .
cdr3_nt: TGTGCCAGCAGTTACCGGGCGGGGGCCTACGAGCAGTACTTC; cdr3_aa: CASSYRAGAYEQYF; j_call: TRBJ2-7; v_call: TRBV6-6; clone_size: .; d_call: TRBD2